The next 4 T cell receptor beta chains were all read from a single sample in a study of a mutant IDH1 vaccine in newly diagnosed glioma. These TCRs are of unknown antigen specificity. The time point was: week 47, end of study. It was 300 ug of mutant IDH1 20-mer peptide that made up each vaccine dose, given with topical imiquimod. Here immunoSEQ multiplex PCR was the method, and the copy in TCRdb shows in-frame clones only, minus some. The data show 40,000 or so clones, around 82% seen once. This sample comprised PBMCs, obtained from a glioma patient whose treatment included an IDH1 peptide vaccine. These receptors came from a man aged 18 to 30 with glioma. Some clones in this sample may be carry-over from other donors' samples.

The chain recombines TRBV6-6 with TRBJ1-1; no reliable D call. Germline CDR1 and CDR2: MNHNY and SVGAGI (reference sequence). The V end was cut by 4 bases, the J end by 1 base, with 7 bases between. This CDR3 has 13 amino acids. CDR3 DNA sequence: TGTGCCAGCAGTTCTCAGGAGAACACTGAAGCTTTCTTT. The encoded protein is CASSSQENTEAFF.

Only a few counts were recorded for this clone. This chain joins TRBV5-6 and TRBJ1-1; 7 nucleotides align to TRBD1. Trimming took 0 bases from V and 2 from J; bases not matched to a gene: 1. This CDR3 comprises 14 residues. Germline CDR1 SGHDT, CDR2 YYEEEE. In DNA, the CDR3 is TGTGCCAGCAGCTTGGACAGGGGAAACACTGAAGCTTTCTTT. This encodes CASSLDRGNTEAFF.

This chain joins TRBV5-6 and TRBJ2-5; D not certain. CDR3 length: 14 amino acids. The V and J ends lost 0 bases and 2 bases respectively, with 8 bases between them. The germline V gene encodes CDR1 SGHDT and CDR2 YYEEEE. The CDR3 DNA reads TGTGCCAGCAGCTTGGTACTATTTCAAGAGACCCAGTACTTC. It is translated as CASSLVLFQETQYF.

This chain uses TRBV6-1 with TRBJ2-7; 12 bases map to TRBD2. This CDR3 comprises 14 residues. V was clipped by 6 bases and J by 4 bases; unmatched bases: 4. CDR1 and CDR2 from the germline V gene are MNHNS and SASEGT. The CDR3 sequence is CASRRTSGAYEQYF. Written as DNA, the CDR3 is TGTGCCAGCAGGCGGACTAGCGGGGCATACGAGCAGTACTTC.